Each of the 28 T cell receptor beta chains below was sequenced from the same sample in a study of regulatory T cells in long-lasting Graves disease. HTBI primers from iRepertoire and Arm-PCR of CDR3 regions yielded the TCR beta libraries. TCRdb analysed the multiplex PCR reads with MiXCR anew, one entry per CDR3 protein. The data contain approximately 350,000 distinct CDR3 sequences, roughly a sixth of them singletons. Time point given: newly diagnosed GD, antithyroid drugs for less than 3 months. Generation of the TCR library employed RNA extracted from PBMCs. This same sample was also taken into another study, of T cells in Graves' hyperthyroidism and ophthalmopathy.

The specimen was peripheral blood mononuclear cells (PBMCs), collected at new diagnosis, from a patient treated with antithyroid drugs. These receptors all stem from a man in his forties or fifties with Graves disease.

This clonotype occurred many times. The genes are TRBV28 and TRBJ2-7, with 7 positions matching TRBD1. Trimming took 1 base from V and 4 from J; bases not matched to a gene: 4. The CDR3 sequence is 14 residues long. Germline V lookup: CDR1 MDHEN, CDR2 SYDVKM. The CDR3 reads CASSLLDRRYEQYF. CDR3 bases: TGTGCCAGCAGTTTATTGGACAGGCGATACGAGCAGTACTTC. The variable domain in full, with the rest retrieved from reference TRBV28 and TRBJ2-7, is DVKVTQSSRYLVKRTGEKVFLECVQDMDHENMFWYRQDPGLGLRLIYFSYDVKMKEKGDIPEGYSVSREKKERFSLILESASTNQTSMYLCASSLLDRRYEQYFGPGTRLTVT.

V gene TRBV3-1 combines with J gene TRBJ1-1, with no clear D. Trimming shortened V by 2 bases and J by 4 bases, and 14 bases separated the two germline ends. Germline assignment: CDR1 LGHDT and CDR2 YNNKEL (reference sequence). The CDR3 has 15 residues. CDR3 DNA sequence: TGTGCCAGCAGCCAATGGTACGGAAGTGGCACTGAAGCTTTCTTT. Amino acids: CASSQWYGSGTEAFF.

Many counts were recorded for this clonotype. The CDR3 coding sequence is TGTGCCAGCAGCTTAGGGCTACAGAGCGAGCAGTACTTC. This codes for CASSLGLQSEQYF. This rearrangement joins TRBV11-1 to TRBJ2-7, with D hard to call. V was clipped by 1 base and J by 6 bases, with 10 bases between them. CDR1 SGHAT and CDR2 FQDESV come from the germline V gene (reference sequence). CDR3 length equals 13 residues.

This clonotype was detected many times. This sequence joins TRBV27 and TRBJ2-3, with D hard to call. CDR3 length equals 10 residues. V lost 4 bases, J lost 7 bases, and 3 bases lay in between. Germline assignment: CDR1 MNHEY and CDR2 SMNVEV (reference sequence). CDR3: CASSYNTQYF. The CDR3 nucleotides read TGTGCCAGCAGTTATAATACGCAGTATTTT.

Concerning this clonotype: This sequence is one base from a far larger clone and is likely a read error. The chain employs TRBV6-9 and TRBJ2-1, with TRBD2 as a possible D gene (5 bases). V gave up 4 bases and J gave up 13 bases, with 14 bases separating them. Germline CDR1 reads MNHGY; CDR2 reads SVAAGI. The CDR3 length is 12 residues. This CDR3 reads CASSFLGETQFF. The CDR3 DNA follows: TGTGCCAGCAGTTTCCTTGGGGAGACCCAGTTCTTC.

The rearrangement uses TRBV19 and TRBJ2-5; TRBD2 matches 7 bases. The better agreement between TRBJ2-1 and the DNA end casts doubt on the J call. The germline V gene has CDR1 LNHDA and CDR2 SQIVND (reference sequence). There are 14 residues in the CDR3. CDR3 DNA: TGTGCCAGTAACCCGGGGAGGGGAGCCAATGAGCAGTTCTTC. It specifies CASNPGRGANEQFF.

The J gene is TRBJ2-3, the V gene TRBV6-2 or TRBV6-3, with D perhaps TRBD2 (5 bases). This CDR3 spans 15 amino acids. V was shortened by 3 bases and J by 0 bases, with 10 bases between the two germline ends. CDR1 MNHEY and CDR2 SVGEGT come from the germline V gene. CDR3 sequence (DNA): TGTGCCAGCAGTTATAGGCGGGCCAGCACAGATACGCAGTATTTT. This gives the protein CASSYRRASTDTQYF.

The gene calls are TRBV5-1 and TRBJ2-7, with 8 bases aligning to TRBD2. The CDR3 loop spans 14 amino acids. V was clipped by 4 bases and J by 2 bases; unmatched bases: 5. The germline V gene has CDR1 SGHRS and CDR2 YFSETQ. In nucleotides, the CDR3 is TGCGCCAGCAGCCCCACCGGGGGGGCCTACGAGCAGTACTTC. Translation: CASSPTGGAYEQYF.

The rearrangement joins TRBV10-3 to TRBJ2-2, with D possibly TRBD1 on 5 matching bases. V lost 6 bases, J lost 6 bases, and 14 bases lay in between. Germline CDR1 reads ENHRY; CDR2 reads SYGVKD. The CDR3 loop spans 14 amino acids. CDR3 region: CAISATGSAGELFF. DNA of the CDR3: TGTGCCATCAGCGCCACAGGATCCGCCGGGGAGCTGTTTTTT.

In its sample, this clonotype was seen many times. V gene TRBV4-1 combines with J gene TRBJ1-3; D gene uncertain. In germline, CDR1 is MGHRA, CDR2 YSYEKL. This CDR3 comprises 14 residues. V was clipped by 1 base and J by 6 bases, with 10 bases between them. The CDR3 is CASSQVVGANTIYF. As DNA, the CDR3 is TGCGCCAGCAGCCAAGTTGTCGGAGCAAACACCATATATTTT.

This clonotype was observed many times. The chain joins TRBV28 to TRBJ2-5; no reliable D call. This CDR3 contains 12 residues. The germline gives CDR1 MDHEN, CDR2 SYDVKM. Trimming shortened V by 4 bases and J by 4 bases, and 7 bases separated the two germline ends. This CDR3 reads CASSSDVETQYF. CDR3 nucleotides: TGTGCCAGCAGTTCCGACGTAGAGACCCAGTACTTC.

This clonotype showed up just a few times. This chain joins TRBV28 and TRBJ2-7; 10 bases match TRBD1. The CDR3 sequence is 18 residues long. V was pared by 5 bases and J by 0 bases, with 13 bases of the junction left unmatched. CDR1 is MDHEN and CDR2 is SYDVKM in the germline V gene. In DNA form, the CDR3 reads TGTGCCAGCAGTACTGCCACTCTTTGGACAGGGGGCTCCTACGAGCAGTACTTC. It specifies CASSTATLWTGGSYEQYF.

This rearrangement joins TRBV6-1 to TRBJ2-5, with TRBD2 identical over 14 bases. The germline V gene encodes CDR1 MNHNS and CDR2 SASEGT. Losses at the gene ends were 10 bases for V and 2 bases for J; bases not matched to a gene: 6. The CDR3 has 15 amino acids. The CDR3 coding sequence is TGTGCCACTACGGGACTAGCGGGAGCTCAAGAGACCCAGTACTTC. The encoded protein is CATTGLAGAQETQYF.

On this clonotype itself: A much larger clone lies a single base off, so this may be a read error. The chain combines TRBV6-1 with TRBJ2-7, with TRBD2 identical over 9 bases. This CDR3 has 14 residues. V lost 6 bases and J lost 2; bases outside the gene matches: 5. The germline CDR1 and CDR2 sequences are MNHNS and SASEGT. DNA for the CDR3: TGTGCCAGCAGCGCCGGGACTAGCACCTACGAGCAGTACTTC. Residues: CASSAGTSTYEQYF.

At least ten counts were recorded for this clonotype. The V call is TRBV20-1, the J call TRBJ2-3; D perhaps matches TRBD1 (6 bases). Deletions cut 3 bases from V and 3 bases from J, with 10 bases between. Germline V lookup: CDR1 DFQATT, CDR2 SNEGSKA (reference sequence). The CDR3 has 13 residues. The CDR3 DNA sequence: TGCAGTGCTAGCCCCCAGGGGACAGATACGCAGTATTTT. Translating it yields CSASPQGTDTQYF.

This clonotype was seen more than once but under ten times. The CDR3 reads CASSTADGSYEQYF. The CDR3 nucleotides are TGTGCCAGCAGCACAGCCGACGGATCCTACGAGCAGTACTTC. This sequence joins TRBV7-8 and TRBJ2-7; no definite D call. V lost 5 bases and J lost 1, with 12 bases in between. This CDR3 has 14 amino acids. CDR1 and CDR2 (germline): SGHVS, FQNEAQ.

The genes are TRBV5-1 and TRBJ2-1; 14 positions match TRBD2. With 3 bases clipped from V and 4 bases from J, the junction kept 12 bases outside the gene matches. Germline V gene data show CDR1 as SGHRS and CDR2 as YFSETQ. The CDR3 extends over 19 amino acids. The CDR3 here is CASSSWGLAGAETYNEQFF. The CDR3, as DNA: TGCGCCAGCAGCTCATGGGGACTAGCGGGGGCCGAAACATACAATGAGCAGTTCTTC.

The chain uses TRBV18 and TRBJ2-7, with D unresolved. The CDR3 totals 14 residues. Germline V gene lookup returns CDR1 KGHSH and CDR2 LQKENI. V dropped 1 base and J dropped 2 bases, with 9 bases sitting between them. CDR3 in amino acids: CASSPLGSTYEQYF. In DNA form, the CDR3 reads TGTGCCAGCTCACCACTGGGAAGCACCTACGAGCAGTACTTC.

This sequence joins TRBV13 and TRBJ2-7; D is ambiguous. V was cut by 0 bases and J by 5 bases, with 5 bases left in between. Germline-derived CDR1 and CDR2 are PRHDT and FYEKMQ (reference sequence). The length of the CDR3 is 12 residues. The CDR3 sequence is CASSLGSNEQYF. The DNA of the CDR3 is TGTGCCAGCAGCTTAGGGTCGAACGAGCAGTACTTC.

This clonotype appeared many times. The V and J genes are TRBV24-1 and TRBJ2-1; D not certain. From germline, CDR1 is KGHDR and CDR2 SFDVKD. This CDR3 spans 12 amino acids. Trimming took off 3 bases at V and 5 bases at J, with 4 bases between the two ends. CDR3 sequence: CATSDDNNEQFF. For the CDR3, the DNA is TGTGCCACCAGTGATGATAACAATGAGCAGTTCTTC.

This clonotype was observed at least ten times. This chain uses TRBV6-1 with TRBJ2-7; possible D gene TRBD1, 6 bases. V lost 5 bases, J lost 1 base, and 15 bases lay in between. The CDR3 length is 15 residues. Germline assignment: CDR1 MNHNS and CDR2 SASEGT. CDR3 DNA: TGTGCCAGCAGTAGGGCAGGGGCTTCATCCTACGAGCAGTACTTC. The encoded protein is CASSRAGASSYEQYF.

The gene calls are TRBV5-1 and TRBJ1-3; 10 bases agree with TRBD1. CDR3 length equals 16 residues. V lost 0 bases and J lost 4; bases outside the gene matches: 4. In germline, CDR1 is SGHRS, CDR2 YFSETQ. CDR3 region: CASSLVGTGDGNTIYF. The DNA of the CDR3 is TGCGCCAGCAGCTTGGTAGGGACAGGGGACGGAAACACCATATATTTT.

This clonotype was seen more than once but under ten times. The V gene is TRBV2, the J gene TRBJ2-3, with TRBD1 identical over 9 bases. The CDR3 is made up of 15 amino acids. The germline V gene has CDR1 SNHLY and CDR2 FYNNEI. Unmatched junction bases numbered 6, after V lost 3 bases and J lost 5 bases. CDR3 residues: CASSDRGQGQDTQYF. The CDR3 coding sequence is TGTGCCAGCAGTGATAGGGGACAGGGTCAAGATACGCAGTATTTT.

The V and J genes are TRBV29-1 and TRBJ1-2; weak D call: TRBD1 (5 bases). Between the trimmed V and J ends, which lost 6 bases and 0 bases, there was a span of 14 bases. This CDR3 has 14 amino acids. Looked up from germline, CDR1 is SQVTM and CDR2 is ANQGSEA. The CDR3 DNA follows: TGCAGCGTGGGAGAACAGGCTGCTAACTATGGCTACACCTTC. Encoded protein: CSVGEQAANYGYTF.

This clonotype was found many times. The rearrangement uses TRBV7-2 and TRBJ2-3; 7 positions match TRBD2. V shed 0 bases, J shed 7 bases, and the junction held 4 bases outside the gene matches. This CDR3 is 14 amino acids long. The germline V gene encodes CDR1 SGHTA and CDR2 FQGNSA. The CDR3 reads CASSLAGGVNTQYF. The CDR3 DNA reads as TGTGCCAGCAGCTTAGCGGGGGGGGTGAATACGCAGTATTTT.

This clonotype was seen repeatedly, ten times or more. The chain recombines TRBV13 with TRBJ2-3, with 9 bases fitting TRBD2. Unmatched junction bases numbered 7, after V lost 6 bases and J lost 0 bases. This CDR3 comprises 16 residues. Germline V lookup: CDR1 PRHDT, CDR2 FYEKMQ (reference sequence). CDR3 coding DNA: TGTGCCAGCAGGGGAGCGGGGGGCCCCAGCACAGATACGCAGTATTTT. Its translation is CASRGAGGPSTDTQYF. The whole variable domain, filled in from reference TRBV13 and TRBJ2-3, reads AAGVIQSPRHLIKEKRETATLKCYPIPRHDTVYWYQQGPGQDPQFLISFYEKMQSDKGSIPDRFSAQQFSDYHSELNMSSLELGDSALYFCASRGAGGPSTDTQYFGPGTRLTVL.

This clonotype showed up many times. This sequence joins TRBV7-2 and TRBJ2-3; TRBD2 matches at 8 bases. The V gene end was trimmed by 5 bases and the J gene end by 1 base; junction bases not matched to a gene: 2. From germline, CDR1 is SGHTA and CDR2 FQGNSA. The CDR3 is made up of 14 amino acids. The CDR3 loop is CASSILAGTDTQYF. For the CDR3, the DNA is TGTGCCAGCAGCATACTAGCGGGCACAGATACGCAGTATTTT.

This clonotype has a handful of counts. The chain uses TRBV10-3 and TRBJ2-1, with 13 bases aligning to TRBD2. V lost 6 bases to trimming and J lost 2 bases; unmatched junction nucleotides: 1. The CDR3 sequence is 15 residues long. Germline loops: CDR1 ENHRY, CDR2 SYGVKD. CDR3 residues: CAISTSGGAYNEQFF. The CDR3 region has the DNA TGTGCCATCAGCACTAGCGGGGGGGCCTACAATGAGCAGTTCTTC.